This TCR beta chain derives from a study of blood T cell repertoires in COVID-19. Followed longitudinally, the Seattle patients had been enrolled during active infection. Clones were read by immunoSEQ multiplex PCR, and TCRdb kept only the in-frame ones, dropping some. The data show about 230,000 clones, 86% seen once. The V gene's germline CDR1 is LGHDT and CDR2 YNNKEL (reference sequence). The length of the CDR3 is 14 residues. The V end lost 1 base, the J end lost 3 bases, and 6 bases lay between the germline ends. This TCR came from a man in his fifties with COVID-19, enrolled during active disease. The sequenced material came from peripheral blood. The chain couples TRBV3-1 (or the pseudogene TRBV3-2) to TRBJ2-2; no definite D call. The CDR3 nucleotides read TGTGCCAGCAGCCAAGGAGCCCACACCGGGGAGCTGTTTTTT. Its protein is CASSQGAHTGELFF.